The present TCR beta chain was sequenced within a study of blood T cell repertoires in COVID-19. Across the study: The United States, Italy and Spain provided the acute and convalescent COVID-19 samples. The analysed material was cDNA or gDNA that came from T cells, B-cell-depleted T cells, or PBMCs.

Per the study methods: Scientists estimated how many nucleated cells there were by amplifying reference gene primers. Generated by immunoSEQ multiplex PCR, the TCRdb table keeps only in-frame clones and is missing some. For V, J and clone size, that table is used; D and trimming come from the DNA. The table lists fewer than 25,000 clones, approximately 89% of them singletons. This clone was seen only once. Germline V lookup: CDR1 LNHDA, CDR2 SQIVND (reference sequence). The V gene end was trimmed by 8 bases and the J gene end by 2 bases; junction bases not matched to a gene: 12. CDR3 size: 15 residues.

The J gene is TRBJ2-7, the V gene TRBV19; TRBD2 aligns across 7 bases. The receptor was derived from a man in his fifties or sixties with active COVID-19. Material: peripheral blood. CDR3 amino acids: CASSTTLAETYEQYF. DNA for the CDR3: TGTGCCAGTTCGACAACGCTAGCGGAGACCTACGAGCAGTACTTC.